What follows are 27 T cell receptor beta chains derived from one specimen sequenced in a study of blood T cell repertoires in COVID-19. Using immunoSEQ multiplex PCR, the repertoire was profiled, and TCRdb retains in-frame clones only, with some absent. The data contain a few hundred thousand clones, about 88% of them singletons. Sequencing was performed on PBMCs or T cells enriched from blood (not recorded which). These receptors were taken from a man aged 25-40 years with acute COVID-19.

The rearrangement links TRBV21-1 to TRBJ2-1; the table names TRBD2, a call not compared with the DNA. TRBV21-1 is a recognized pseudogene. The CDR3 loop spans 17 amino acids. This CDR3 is CASSKEGSGRPYNEQFF. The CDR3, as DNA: TGTGCCAGCAGCAAAGAGGGTAGCGGGAGGCCTTACAATGAGCAGTTCTTC.

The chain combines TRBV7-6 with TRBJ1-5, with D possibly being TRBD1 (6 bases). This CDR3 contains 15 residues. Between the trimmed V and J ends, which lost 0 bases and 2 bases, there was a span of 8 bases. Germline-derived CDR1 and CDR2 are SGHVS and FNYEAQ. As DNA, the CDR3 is TGTGCCAGCAGCTTAGCCAGGGGAGGCAATCAGCCCCAGCATTTT. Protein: CASSLARGGNQPQHF.

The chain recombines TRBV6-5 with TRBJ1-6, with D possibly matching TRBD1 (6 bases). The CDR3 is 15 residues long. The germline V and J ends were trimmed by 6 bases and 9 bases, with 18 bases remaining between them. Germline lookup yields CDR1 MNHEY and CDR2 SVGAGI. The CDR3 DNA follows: TGTGCCAGCAGCTCGGCGGGGGGCGGGGGTTCACCCCTCCACTTT. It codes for CASSSAGGGGSPLHF.

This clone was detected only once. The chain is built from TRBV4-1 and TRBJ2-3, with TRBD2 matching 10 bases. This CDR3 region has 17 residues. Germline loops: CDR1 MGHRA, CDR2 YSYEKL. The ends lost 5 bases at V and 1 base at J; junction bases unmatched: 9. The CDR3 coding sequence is TGCGCCAGCAGCTACAACGTCCTAGCGGGGGGCACAGATACGCAGTATTTT. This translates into CASSYNVLAGGTDTQYF.

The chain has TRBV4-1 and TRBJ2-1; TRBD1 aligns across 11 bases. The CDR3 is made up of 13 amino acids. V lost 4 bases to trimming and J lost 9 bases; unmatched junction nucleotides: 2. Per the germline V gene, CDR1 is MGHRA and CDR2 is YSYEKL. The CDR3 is CASSLGQGVEQFF. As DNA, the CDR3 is TGCGCCAGCAGCCTGGGACAGGGGGTTGAGCAGTTCTTC.

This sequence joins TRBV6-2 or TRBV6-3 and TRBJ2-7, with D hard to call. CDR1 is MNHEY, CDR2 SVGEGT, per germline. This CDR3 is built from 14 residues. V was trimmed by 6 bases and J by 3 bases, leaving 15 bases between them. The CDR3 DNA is TGTGCCAGCAGCCCCTCTGTGCAGGTCTACGAGCAGTACGTC. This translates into CASSPSVQVYEQYV.

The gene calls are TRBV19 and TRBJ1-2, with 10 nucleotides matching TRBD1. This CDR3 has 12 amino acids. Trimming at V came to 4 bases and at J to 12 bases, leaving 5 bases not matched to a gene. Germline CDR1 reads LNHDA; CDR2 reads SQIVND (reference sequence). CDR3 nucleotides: TGTGCCAGTAGTACTCGGACAGGGGGGAACACCTTC. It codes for CASSTRTGGNTF.

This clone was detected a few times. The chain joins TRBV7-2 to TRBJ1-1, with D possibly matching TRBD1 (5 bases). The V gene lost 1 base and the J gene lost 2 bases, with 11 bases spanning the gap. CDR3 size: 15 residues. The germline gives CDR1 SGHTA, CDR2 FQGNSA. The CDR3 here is CASSLVWGGNTEAFF. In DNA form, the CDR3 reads TGTGCCAGCAGCTTAGTATGGGGCGGCAACACTGAAGCTTTCTTT.

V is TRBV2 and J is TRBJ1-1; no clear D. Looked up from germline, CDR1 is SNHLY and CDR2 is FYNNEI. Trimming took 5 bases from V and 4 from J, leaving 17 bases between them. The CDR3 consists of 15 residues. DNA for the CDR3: TGTGCCAGCAGTCTCCTAAAAGGGAGTGCCACTGAAGCTTTCTTT. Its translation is CASSLLKGSATEAFF.

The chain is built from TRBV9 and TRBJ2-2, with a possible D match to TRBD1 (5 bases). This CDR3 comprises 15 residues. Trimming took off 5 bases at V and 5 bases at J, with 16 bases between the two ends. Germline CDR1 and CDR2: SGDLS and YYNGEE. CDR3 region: CASRGTGASTGELFF. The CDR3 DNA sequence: TGTGCCAGCAGGGGAACAGGAGCCAGTACCGGGGAGCTGTTTTTT.

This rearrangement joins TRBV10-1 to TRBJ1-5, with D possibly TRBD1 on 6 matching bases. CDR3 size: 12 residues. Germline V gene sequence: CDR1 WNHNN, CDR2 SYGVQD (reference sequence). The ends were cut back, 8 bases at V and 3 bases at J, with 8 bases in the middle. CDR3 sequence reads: CASGQSNQPQHF. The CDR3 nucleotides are TGCGCCAGCGGACAGTCCAATCAGCCCCAGCATTTT.

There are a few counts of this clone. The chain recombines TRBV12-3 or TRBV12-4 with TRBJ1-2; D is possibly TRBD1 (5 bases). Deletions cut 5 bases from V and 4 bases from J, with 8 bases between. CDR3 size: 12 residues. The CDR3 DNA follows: TGTGCCAGCAGTACGACAGCCTATGGCTACACCTTC. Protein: CASSTTAYGYTF.

The CDR3 nucleotides are TGTGCCAGTAGTATAGCGGGCAGGGGCCAAAGTTGGAGCAATCAGCCCCAGCATTTT. This sequence encodes CASSIAGRGQSWSNQPQHF. V is TRBV19 and J is TRBJ1-5; weak D call: TRBD1 (6 bases). V lost 1 base and J lost 1, with 20 bases in between. Germline assignment: CDR1 LNHDA and CDR2 SQIVND (reference sequence). The CDR3 is 19 residues long.

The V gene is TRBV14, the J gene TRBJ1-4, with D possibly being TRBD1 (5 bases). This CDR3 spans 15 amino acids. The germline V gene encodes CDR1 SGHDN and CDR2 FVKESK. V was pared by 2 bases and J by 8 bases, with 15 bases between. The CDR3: CASSQNQGLDEKLFF. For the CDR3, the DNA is TGTGCCAGCAGCCAAAATCAGGGACTAGACGAAAAACTGTTTTTT.

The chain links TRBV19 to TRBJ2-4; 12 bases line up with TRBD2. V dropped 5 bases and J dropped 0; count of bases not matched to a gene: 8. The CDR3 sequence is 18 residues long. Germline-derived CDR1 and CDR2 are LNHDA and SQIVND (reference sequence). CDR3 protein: CASSELAGGVGAKNIQYF. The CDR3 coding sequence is TGTGCCAGTAGTGAACTAGCGGGGGGCGTAGGAGCCAAAAACATTCAGTACTTC.

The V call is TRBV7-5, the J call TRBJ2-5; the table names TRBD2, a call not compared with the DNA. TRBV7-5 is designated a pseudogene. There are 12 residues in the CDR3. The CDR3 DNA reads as TGTGTCAGGCTAGTACCGGAGGAGACCCAGTACTTC. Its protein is CVRLVPEETQYF.

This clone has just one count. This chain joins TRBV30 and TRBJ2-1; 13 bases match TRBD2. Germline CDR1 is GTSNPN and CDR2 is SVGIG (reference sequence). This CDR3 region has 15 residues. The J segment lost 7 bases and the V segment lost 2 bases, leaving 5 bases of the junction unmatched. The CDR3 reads CAWSKGLAGRNEQFF. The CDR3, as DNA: TGTGCCTGGAGTAAGGGACTAGCGGGAAGGAATGAGCAGTTCTTC.

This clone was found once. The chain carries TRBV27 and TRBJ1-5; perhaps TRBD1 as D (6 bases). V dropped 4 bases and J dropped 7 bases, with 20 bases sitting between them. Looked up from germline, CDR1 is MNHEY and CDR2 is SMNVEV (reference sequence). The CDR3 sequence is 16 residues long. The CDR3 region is CASSYLLGAVGQPQHF. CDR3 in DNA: TGTGCCAGCAGTTACTTATTGGGGGCGGTGGGGCAGCCCCAGCATTTT.

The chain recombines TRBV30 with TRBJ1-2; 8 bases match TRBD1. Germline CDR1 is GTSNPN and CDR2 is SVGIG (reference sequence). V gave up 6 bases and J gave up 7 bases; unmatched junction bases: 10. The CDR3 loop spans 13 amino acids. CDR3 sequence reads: CACQQGAGGGYTF. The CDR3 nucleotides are TGTGCCTGCCAGCAGGGGGCCGGGGGTGGCTACACCTTC.

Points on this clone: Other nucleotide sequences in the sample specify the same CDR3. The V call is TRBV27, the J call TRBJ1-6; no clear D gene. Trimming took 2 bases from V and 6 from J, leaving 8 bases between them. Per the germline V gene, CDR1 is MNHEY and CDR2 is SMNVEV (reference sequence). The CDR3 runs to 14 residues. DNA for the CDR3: TGTGCCAGCAGTTTAGGTCAGGTTAATTCACCCCTCCACTTT. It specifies CASSLGQVNSPLHF.

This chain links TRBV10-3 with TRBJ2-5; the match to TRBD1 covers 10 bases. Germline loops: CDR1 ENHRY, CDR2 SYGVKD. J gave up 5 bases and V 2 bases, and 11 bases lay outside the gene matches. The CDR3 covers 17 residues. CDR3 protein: CAISEVATGGAGETQYF. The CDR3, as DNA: TGTGCCATCAGTGAGGTGGCGACAGGGGGCGCGGGGGAGACCCAGTACTTC.

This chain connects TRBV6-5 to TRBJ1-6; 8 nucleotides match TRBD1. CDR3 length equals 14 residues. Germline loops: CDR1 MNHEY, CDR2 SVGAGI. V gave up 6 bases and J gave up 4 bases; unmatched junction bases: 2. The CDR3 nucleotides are TGTGCCAGCAGCCGGGACAGGTATAATTCACCCCTCCACTTT. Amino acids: CASSRDRYNSPLHF.

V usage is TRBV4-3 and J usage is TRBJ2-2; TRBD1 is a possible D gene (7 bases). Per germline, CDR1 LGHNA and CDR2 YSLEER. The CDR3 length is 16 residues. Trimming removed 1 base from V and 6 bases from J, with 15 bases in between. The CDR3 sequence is CASSQGTRGAAGELFF. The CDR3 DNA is TGCGCCAGCAGCCAAGGGACCAGGGGGGCGGCCGGGGAGCTGTTTTTT.

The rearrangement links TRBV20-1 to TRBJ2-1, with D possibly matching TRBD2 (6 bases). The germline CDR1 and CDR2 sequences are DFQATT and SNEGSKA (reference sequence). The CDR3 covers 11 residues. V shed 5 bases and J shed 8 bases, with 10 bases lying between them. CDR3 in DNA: TGCAGTGCTGCCTGGGGGGATGAGCAGTTCTTC. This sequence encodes CSAAWGDEQFF.

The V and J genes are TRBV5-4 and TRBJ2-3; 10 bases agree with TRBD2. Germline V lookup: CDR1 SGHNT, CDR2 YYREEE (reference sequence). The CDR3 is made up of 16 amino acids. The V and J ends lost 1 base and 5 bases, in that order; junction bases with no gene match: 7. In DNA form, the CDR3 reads TGTGCCAGCAGCTTGAAGTCTAGCGGGAGTATAGATACGCAGTATTTT. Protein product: CASSLKSSGSIDTQYF.

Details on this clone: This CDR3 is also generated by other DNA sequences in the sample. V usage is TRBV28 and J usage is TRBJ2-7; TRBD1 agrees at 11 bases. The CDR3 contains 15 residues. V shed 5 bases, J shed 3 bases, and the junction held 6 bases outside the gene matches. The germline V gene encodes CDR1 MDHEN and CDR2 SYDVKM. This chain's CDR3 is CASSASGTGGYEQYV. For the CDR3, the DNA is TGTGCCAGCAGTGCATCCGGGACAGGGGGCTACGAGCAGTACGTC.

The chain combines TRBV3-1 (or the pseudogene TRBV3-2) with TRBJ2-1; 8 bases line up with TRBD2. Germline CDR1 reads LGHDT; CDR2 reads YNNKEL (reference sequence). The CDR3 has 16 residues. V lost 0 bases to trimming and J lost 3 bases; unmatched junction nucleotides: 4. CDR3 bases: TGTGCCAGCAGCCAAGATCCAGCGGGGGACTACAATGAGCAGTTCTTC. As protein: CASSQDPAGDYNEQFF.